The clone carrying this TCR beta chain occurred a few times. No antigen is known for it. PCR employed 60 Vbeta and 13 Jbeta primers. TCRdb's table, derived via immunoSEQ multiplex PCR, lists solely in-frame clones and lacks some. The sample shows 110,000 or so clones, roughly 67% of them seen only once. The V gene's germline CDR1 is KGHSH and CDR2 LQKENI. V dropped 6 bases and J dropped 0; count of bases not matched to a gene: 7. The CDR3 is 16 amino acids. The source of the sample is a study of cytomegalovirus exposure and HLA in healthy donors. Points from the study as a whole: TCR beta V- and J-gene trimming, according to a later analysis, was linked to a missense DCLRE1C variant.

The sample taken for sequencing was PBMCs. The J gene is TRBJ2-1, the V gene TRBV18; 8 bases match TRBD2. The source of this sequence is a man between 18 and 35 years old in good health and CMV-seropositive. The CDR3 spells CASSLSGTSSYNEQFF. The CDR3 bases are TGTGCCAGCTCCCTTAGCGGGACTAGCTCCTACAATGAGCAGTTCTTC.